The 15 T cell receptor beta chains presented below share a single source sample, sequenced in a study of OX40 agonist ivuxolimab in advanced cancers. TCRdb's copy holds only in-frame clones and misses some; the assay was immunoSEQ multiplex PCR. This table has tens of thousands of clones, roughly 80% appearing once. Sequenced material: CD4+ or CD8+ T cells sorted from blood, taken in a trial of the OX40 agonist ivuxolimab. These receptors were obtained from an adult with an advanced solid tumor such as melanoma, head and neck, liver or kidney cancer.

The chain joins TRBV4-1 to TRBJ1-2; D perhaps matches TRBD1 (5 bases). V shed 0 bases and J shed 7 bases, with 18 bases lying between them. CDR3 length: 16 residues. CDR1 is MGHRA, CDR2 YSYEKL, per germline. The CDR3 is CASSQEGARARFGYTF. CDR3 nucleotide sequence: TGCGCCAGCAGCCAAGAAGGGGCCAGGGCGAGGTTTGGCTACACCTTC.

J is TRBJ1-2 and V is TRBV19, with D hard to call. The CDR3 is 12 residues long. The germline V gene has CDR1 LNHDA and CDR2 SQIVND (reference sequence). Trimming cost V 5 bases and J 3 bases, with 7 bases left between them. CDR3 nucleotide sequence: TGTGCCAGTAGTCGGGTGGACTATGGCTACACCTTC. Translation gives CASSRVDYGYTF.

The V and J genes are TRBV11-2 and TRBJ2-2; maybe TRBD2 (5 bases). The length of the CDR3 is 16 residues. Germline values: CDR1 SGHAT, CDR2 FQNNGV. Trimming took 8 bases from V and 0 from J, leaving 16 bases between them. The CDR3: CASGRGSPTNTGELFF. The DNA of the CDR3 is TGTGCCAGCGGACGTGGGAGCCCCACGAACACCGGGGAGCTGTTTTTT.

V gene TRBV10-2 combines with J gene TRBJ2-5; D might be TRBD2 (6 bases). The germline V gene has CDR1 WSHSY and CDR2 SAAADI. V was cut by 4 bases and J by 7 bases, with 22 bases left in between. The CDR3 extends over 16 amino acids. DNA of the CDR3: TGCGCCAGCAGTGGTGTCCCCGGACTACCCCCTGGGACCCAGTACTTC. Residues: CASSGVPGLPPGTQYF.

V usage is TRBV5-1 and J usage is TRBJ1-2, with 9 bases that match TRBD1. V was pared by 4 bases and J by 8 bases, with 15 bases of the junction left unmatched. Germline CDR1 SGHRS, CDR2 YFSETQ. CDR3 length: 16 amino acids. CDR3 nucleotides: TGCGCCAGCAGCGTTGATCCGGGACAGGGATCCGAAGGCTACACCTTC. Its translation: CASSVDPGQGSEGYTF.

V usage is TRBV5-1 and J usage is TRBJ2-7, with 12 bases lining up with TRBD1. Per germline, CDR1 SGHRS and CDR2 YFSETQ. The CDR3 contains 15 residues. V lost 4 bases, J lost 2 bases, and 4 bases stayed unmatched. Here the CDR3 reads CASSGGTGGPYEQYF. The CDR3 DNA is TGCGCCAGCAGCGGGGGGACAGGGGGCCCCTACGAGCAGTACTTC.

The chain carries TRBV19 and TRBJ1-4; D not certain. V was pared by 5 bases and J by 3 bases, with 16 bases between. There are 16 residues in the CDR3. Germline-derived CDR1 and CDR2 are LNHDA and SQIVND (reference sequence). The DNA of the CDR3 is TGTGCCAGTAGTCATCCCTCCGGTTCCTCTAATGAAAAACTGTTTTTT. This codes for CASSHPSGSSNEKLFF.

The rearrangement links TRBV10-3 to TRBJ2-3, with D tentatively TRBD2 (6 bases). The CDR3 covers 17 residues. With 0 bases removed from V and 6 bases from J, the gap between germline ends came to 19 bases. Germline CDR1 ENHRY, CDR2 SYGVKD. The CDR3 spells CAISESEGYQRADTQYF. In DNA form, the CDR3 reads TGTGCCATCAGTGAGTCGGAGGGATATCAGCGCGCTGATACGCAGTATTTT.

The chain links TRBV7-3 to TRBJ2-1; 7 nucleotides agree with TRBD2. Looked up from germline, CDR1 is SGHTA and CDR2 is FQGTGA. The V segment lost 4 bases and the J segment 9 bases; nucleotides outside the gene matches: 15. There are 16 residues in the CDR3. The CDR3 spells CASSSRTRSGRIEQFF. The CDR3 nucleotides are TGTGCCAGCAGCTCCAGGACTAGATCGGGGAGGATTGAGCAGTTCTTC.

This clone was seen a few times. The chain carries TRBV5-1 and TRBJ1-5, with D perhaps TRBD1 (5 bases). With 5 bases removed from V and 3 bases from J, the gap between germline ends came to 12 bases. The CDR3 runs 14 residues. CDR1 SGHRS and CDR2 YFSETQ come from the germline V gene. CDR3 DNA: TGCGCCAGCAGACCGGACACGAACAATCAGCCCCAGCATTTT. Translated: CASRPDTNNQPQHF.

The V gene is TRBV15, the J gene TRBJ2-2; D remains unclear. CDR1 is LNHNV and CDR2 is YYDKDF in the germline V gene (reference sequence). The CDR3 loop spans 11 amino acids. Deletions cut 5 bases from V and 13 bases from J, with 11 bases between. For the CDR3, the DNA is TGTGCCACCAGCGCATTAGGACGGCTGTTTTTT. Protein: CATSALGRLFF.

The chain carries TRBV11-2 and TRBJ2-1; 10 positions agree with TRBD2. The CDR3 length is 17 residues. Germline V CDR1 and CDR2: SGHAT, FQNNGV. With V trimmed by 0 bases and J by 8 bases, 10 bases remained unmatched. CDR3 amino acids: CASSLDSIVAGGYEQFF. The CDR3, as DNA: TGTGCCAGCAGCTTAGATAGTATAGTAGCGGGAGGTTATGAGCAGTTCTTC.

The chain links TRBV7-8 to TRBJ2-1; maybe TRBD1 (10 bases). CDR3 size: 18 residues. V dropped 6 bases and J dropped 0 bases, with 21 bases sitting between them. Germline V gene lookup returns CDR1 SGHVS and CDR2 FQNEAQ. The CDR3 protein is CASRRDRGAGGSYNEQFF. The CDR3, as DNA: TGTGCCAGCAGACGGGACAGGGGAGCGGGGGGCTCCTACAATGAGCAGTTCTTC.

This chain connects TRBV18 to TRBJ2-5; D gene uncertain. Germline assignment: CDR1 KGHSH and CDR2 LQKENI. Trimming took off 1 base at V and 1 base at J, with 4 bases between the two ends. There are 13 residues in the CDR3. The CDR3 DNA follows: TGTGCCAGCTCACCACGAAGCCAAGAGACCCAGTACTTC. It is translated as CASSPRSQETQYF.

The rearrangement links TRBV2 to TRBJ2-1; 8 bases fit TRBD2. The CDR3 runs 14 residues. Per the germline V gene, CDR1 is SNHLY and CDR2 is FYNNEI. J lost 5 bases, V lost 10 bases, and 10 bases had no gene match. The CDR3 sequence: CATGGGLGNNEQFF. DNA for the CDR3: TGTGCCACTGGGGGGGGACTAGGCAACAATGAGCAGTTCTTC.